This is a list of T cell receptor beta chains from one sample in a study of shared clonotypes between healthy human individuals. Sequencing was performed with immunoSEQ multiplex PCR; in TCRdb, only in-frame clones are kept and a portion is missing. The sample comprises around 2.1 million clones, roughly 91% of which are singletons, and 1.7% rests with the top ten. Sequenced input: naive CD8+ T cells from PBMCs. The receptors derive from a man between 18 and 35 years old in good health. Some clones in this sample may be carry-over from other donors' samples. CDR3s include the opening cysteine and the closing phenylalanine or tryptophan. D genes are given only for firm matches. The size field is filled for only some rows; it gives once, few, many or a size class.

j_call: TRBJ1-1
d_call: TRBD1
clone_size: many
v_call: TRBV15
cdr3_nt: TGTGCCACCAGCAGGGACAGGGAAGGGAGCACTGAAGCTTTCTTT
cdr3_aa: CATSRDREGSTEAFF

j_call: TRBJ2-1
d_call: TRBD2
clone_size: -
v_call: TRBV30
cdr3_nt: TGTGCCTGGAGCGGACTAGCGGGAGCGGGTGAGCAGTTCTTC
cdr3_aa: CAWSGLAGAGEQFF

j_call: TRBJ1-5
d_call: TRBD1
clone_size: -
v_call: TRBV28
cdr3_nt: TGTGCCAGCAGCTATCACAGGGGTGGTTTAGGTAATCAGCCCCAGCATTTT
cdr3_aa: CASSYHRGGLGNQPQHF

j_call: TRBJ2-7
d_call: -
clone_size: -
v_call: TRBV7-8
cdr3_nt: TGTGCCAGCAGCTTAGTCGGGGGGCTCTCAGCCTACGAGCAGTACTTC
cdr3_aa: CASSLVGGLSAYEQYF

j_call: TRBJ2-1
d_call: TRBD2
clone_size: -
v_call: TRBV5-1
cdr3_nt: TGCGCCAGCAGCTTGGGTTCACTAGCGGGAGAGCAGTACAATGAGCAGTTCTTC
cdr3_aa: CASSLGSLAGEQYNEQFF

j_call: TRBJ2-1
d_call: TRBD2
clone_size: -
v_call: TRBV27
cdr3_nt: TGTGCCAGCAGTCCCCGGGCTAGCGGGAGGGCGGTGTGGAATGAGCAGTTCTTC
cdr3_aa: CASSPRASGRAVWNEQFF

j_call: TRBJ2-2
d_call: TRBD2
clone_size: -
v_call: TRBV5-4
cdr3_nt: TGTGCCAGCAGCTTGGAGAGTAGCGGGAGTATTACCGGGGAGCTGTTTTTT
cdr3_aa: CASSLESSGSITGELFF

j_call: TRBJ2-1
d_call: -
clone_size: -
v_call: TRBV27
cdr3_nt: TGTGCCAGCAGTTATCGGGCGGGAAGCTCCTACAATGAGCAGTTCTTC
cdr3_aa: CASSYRAGSSYNEQFF

j_call: TRBJ2-1
d_call: TRBD2
clone_size: once
v_call: TRBV7-9
cdr3_nt: TGTGCCAGCAGCGCGCGGGATAGGACTAGCGGGAGGGCCTACAATGAGCAGTTCTTC
cdr3_aa: CASSARDRTSGRAYNEQFF

j_call: TRBJ1-5
d_call: -
clone_size: -
v_call: TRBV9
cdr3_nt: TGTGCCAGCAGCACGGGCGTTAATCAGCCCCAGCATTTT
cdr3_aa: CASSTGVNQPQHF

j_call: TRBJ2-3
d_call: TRBD2
clone_size: -
v_call: TRBV28
cdr3_nt: TGTGCCAGCAGCCCAGGGACTAGCGGGAGGAGATACACAGATACGCAGTATTTT
cdr3_aa: CASSPGTSGRRYTDTQYF

j_call: TRBJ2-3
d_call: TRBD2
clone_size: -
v_call: TRBV19
cdr3_nt: TGTGCCAGTAGTATAGGGGGAAACGGAGCGGGGATCACAGATACGCAGTATTTT
cdr3_aa: CASSIGGNGAGITDTQYF

j_call: TRBJ2-7
d_call: TRBD2
clone_size: -
v_call: TRBV6-1
cdr3_nt: TGTGCCAGTGGAGAGGTCCCTAGCGGGGCCTACGAGCAGTACTTC
cdr3_aa: CASGEVPSGAYEQYF

j_call: TRBJ1-1
d_call: -
clone_size: once
v_call: TRBV28
cdr3_nt: TGTGCCAGCAGTTTTAGGGTGAAGAGGAACACTGAAGCTTTCTTT
cdr3_aa: CASSFRVKRNTEAFF

j_call: TRBJ2-7
d_call: TRBD1
clone_size: -
v_call: TRBV27
cdr3_nt: TGTGCCAGCAGTTTCCGGGACAGAGGCTACGAGCAGTACTTC
cdr3_aa: CASSFRDRGYEQYF

j_call: TRBJ2-7
d_call: -
clone_size: -
v_call: TRBV6-5
cdr3_nt: TGTGCCAGCAGTCCCCACGCCCAGGGAGGCGAGCAGTACTTC
cdr3_aa: CASSPHAQGGEQYF

j_call: TRBJ1-2
d_call: TRBD1
clone_size: -
v_call: TRBV7-3
cdr3_nt: TGTGCCAGCAGCTTCCCGGGACAGCCTAGGGATGGCTACACCTTC
cdr3_aa: CASSFPGQPRDGYTF

j_call: TRBJ2-1
d_call: TRBD2
clone_size: once
v_call: TRBV7-9
cdr3_nt: TGTGCCAGCAGCTTATCCCCTAGCGGGGGGCCATACAATGAGCAGTTCTTC
cdr3_aa: CASSLSPSGGPYNEQFF

j_call: TRBJ2-1
d_call: -
clone_size: -
v_call: TRBV10-3
cdr3_nt: TGTGCCATCAGTGAGTACACAGGAGGCTACAATGAGCAGTTCTTC
cdr3_aa: CAISEYTGGYNEQFF

j_call: TRBJ2-7
d_call: TRBD1
clone_size: once
v_call: TRBV2
cdr3_nt: TGTGCCAGCAGTCGACAGGGGGGTTTAGGCTACGAGCAGTACTTC
cdr3_aa: CASSRQGGLGYEQYF

j_call: TRBJ2-7
d_call: -
clone_size: -
v_call: TRBV7-9
cdr3_nt: TGTGCCAGCAGCTTAGGGCAGGTCTACGAGCAGTACTTC
cdr3_aa: CASSLGQVYEQYF

j_call: TRBJ1-2
d_call: TRBD1
clone_size: once
v_call: TRBV11-2
cdr3_nt: TGTGCCAGCAGCTGGTCCTTGGGACAGGGTAACGGCTACACCTTC
cdr3_aa: CASSWSLGQGNGYTF